The 14 T cell receptor beta chains listed next were all sequenced from one sample in a study of T cell responses to AZD1222 COVID-19 vaccine. Sequenced by immunoSEQ multiplex PCR; TCRdb stores in-frame clones only, minus some. The repertoire includes around 100,000 clones, around 87% of them detected once, and 8.4% sits in the top ten. The material was peripheral blood, obtained on day 0 of AZD1222 vaccination. All receptors derive from an adult in good health.

The chain uses TRBV28 and TRBJ1-2; TRBD1 aligns across 7 bases. With 5 bases clipped from V and 5 bases from J, the junction kept 5 bases outside the gene matches. Looked up from germline, CDR1 is MDHEN and CDR2 is SYDVKM. CDR3 length: 13 amino acids. CDR3: CASSTTGMYGYTF. CDR3 DNA: TGTGCCAGCAGTACGACAGGGATGTATGGCTACACCTTC.

The chain combines TRBV27 with TRBJ1-1; a possible D gene is TRBD1 (6 bases). Trimming shortened V by 7 bases and J by 3 bases, and 18 bases separated the two germline ends. This CDR3 spans 15 amino acids. Germline CDR1 reads MNHEY; CDR2 reads SMNVEV (reference sequence). Here the CDR3 reads CASTLTGTPYTEAFF. CDR3 bases: TGTGCCAGCACCTTAACCGGGACACCATACACTGAAGCTTTCTTT.

This sequence joins TRBV9 and TRBJ1-4; maybe TRBD1 (5 bases). This CDR3 contains 17 residues. Trimming removed 3 bases from V and 0 bases from J, with 15 bases in between. CDR1 is SGDLS, CDR2 YYNGEE, per germline. CDR3: CASSEGQGPATNEKLFF. The CDR3, as DNA: TGTGCCAGCAGCGAGGGGCAAGGGCCCGCAACTAATGAAAAACTGTTTTTT.

CDR3 nucleotide sequence: TGTGCCAGCAGCCAAGAGCGCCAGGATGGCTATGGCTACACCTTC. Residues: CASSQERQDGYGYTF. The gene calls are TRBV4-2 and TRBJ1-2; D gene unclear. Trimming took off 0 bases at V and 4 bases at J, with 12 bases between the two ends. Looked up from germline, CDR1 is LGHNA and CDR2 is YNFKEQ. This CDR3 contains 15 residues.

The chain joins TRBV4-3 to TRBJ2-5; TRBD2 matches at 13 bases. Germline V gene lookup returns CDR1 LGHNA and CDR2 YSLEER. There are 17 residues in the CDR3. With V trimmed by 1 base and J by 4 bases, 6 bases remained unmatched. The DNA for the CDR3 is TGCGCCAGCAGCCAAGCGGGGGGACTAGCGGGGAGAGAGACCCAGTACTTC. Its protein product is CASSQAGGLAGRETQYF.

This CDR3 is CASSSSRRGYTF. In DNA, the CDR3 is TGTGCCAGCAGCTCGTCTAGGCGCGGCTACACCTTC. The rearrangement links TRBV7-8 to TRBJ1-2; no reliable D call. The CDR3 loop spans 12 amino acids. V was pared by 4 bases and J by 8 bases, with 11 bases between. Germline V gene sequence: CDR1 SGHVS, CDR2 FQNEAQ.

The chain employs TRBV2 and TRBJ1-1; possibly TRBD1 for D (5 bases). V lost 9 bases and J lost 1, with 15 bases in between. Looked up from germline, CDR1 is SNHLY and CDR2 is FYNNEI. The CDR3 contains 14 residues. CDR3 sequence reads: CASTAGLPNTEAFF. CDR3 DNA: TGTGCCAGTACTGCGGGGCTGCCGAACACTGAAGCTTTCTTT.

Written as DNA, the CDR3 is TGCGCCAGCAGCCCAACGATGAACACTGAAGCTTTCTTT. This codes for CASSPTMNTEAFF. This chain links TRBV5-1 with TRBJ1-1; D call uncertain. The CDR3 totals 13 residues. The ends were cut back, 4 bases at V and 0 bases at J, with 7 bases in the middle. Germline V gene lookup returns CDR1 SGHRS and CDR2 YFSETQ.

The chain employs TRBV18 and TRBJ1-6, with D hard to call. The CDR3 contains 14 residues. V lost 2 bases, J lost 8 bases, and 10 bases lay in between. The germline V gene has CDR1 KGHSH and CDR2 LQKENI. The DNA for the CDR3 is TGTGCCAGCTCACCAATGAGTATGGATTCACCCCTCCACTTT. Protein product: CASSPMSMDSPLHF.

The V and J genes are TRBV6-4 and TRBJ2-1; D gene ambiguous. Trimming cost V 8 bases and J 10 bases, with 12 bases left between them. The germline gives CDR1 MRHNA, CDR2 SNTAGT. The length of the CDR3 is 11 residues. The CDR3 DNA reads as TGTGCCAGCGAATCTTATAAGGAGCAGTTCTTC. Its protein is CASESYKEQFF.

This clone has just a few counts. This chain joins TRBV25-1 and TRBJ2-2; 11 bases align to TRBD2. This CDR3 comprises 17 residues. J was trimmed by 7 bases and V by 7 bases; bases with no gene match: 14. Germline-derived CDR1 and CDR2 are MGHDK and SYGVNS. DNA for the CDR3: TGTGCCAGCACCGGGGCTAGCGGGGGGCCAAGGGTCGGGGAGCTGTTTTTT. Translating gives CASTGASGGPRVGELFF.

V usage is TRBV21-1 and J usage is TRBJ1-6. TRBV21-1 is a listed pseudogene. The CDR3 is made up of 16 amino acids. CDR3 amino acids: CASSQISGGLNSPLHF. CDR3 nucleotide sequence: TGTGCCAGCAGCCAAATTTCGGGGGGGCTTAATTCACCCCTCCACTTT.

The chain uses TRBV2 and TRBJ1-2, with TRBD1 matching over 9 bases. Per germline, CDR1 SNHLY and CDR2 FYNNEI. The V segment lost 6 bases and the J segment 7 bases; nucleotides outside the gene matches: 9. CDR3 length: 14 residues. CDR3 in DNA: TGTGCCAGCAGGGCGACAGGGGGACTAGGTGGCTACACCTTC. Translation: CASRATGGLGGYTF. Together with reference TRBV2 and TRBJ1-2, the CDR3 gives the full variable domain: EPEVTQTPSHQVTQMGQEVILRCVPISNHLYFYWYRQILGQKVEFLVSFYNNEISEKSEIFDDQFSVERPDGSNFTLKIRSTKLEDSAMYFCASRATGGLGGYTFGSGTRLTVV.

The chain employs TRBV12-3 or TRBV12-4 and TRBJ1-1; no clear D gene. CDR3 size: 12 residues. Trimming pared 6 bases from V and 8 bases from J, leaving 13 bases between. The CDR3 DNA is TGTGCCAGCAGGATCGGAGTGGCAGAAGCTTTCTTT. It encodes CASRIGVAEAFF.